These T cell receptor beta chains were read from a single sample in a study of blood T cell repertoires in COVID-19. Clones were read by immunoSEQ multiplex PCR, and TCRdb kept only the in-frame ones, dropping some. The sample includes around 310,000 clones, roughly 90% of them seen just once. Input material: peripheral blood. The receptors come from a woman aged 50 to 65 with active or convalescent COVID-19. CDR3s leave out the opening cysteine and the closing phenylalanine or tryptophan.

TRBJ2-2,TRBV6-6,ASRRGQGKTGELF
TRBJ2-4,TRBV6-1,ASSEGRGLLPKNIQY
TRBJ2-2,TRBV19,ASSISAYTGELF
TRBJ2-2,TRBV14,ASSQVRDRGGWDTGELF
TRBJ2-5,TRBV12-3/TRBV12-4,ASRLAETQY
TRBJ2-7,TRBV7-9,ASSKGQGLYEQY
TRBJ2-3,TRBV10-3,AISELSGSTDTQY
TRBJ1-2,TRBV9,ASSVITGDGYT
TRBJ2-1,TRBV28,ASRGQGKNEQF
TRBJ1-5,TRBV19,ASSIRDGLSLSNQPQH
TRBJ1-1,TRBV5-1,ASSPAGTTNTEAF
TRBJ2-1,TRBV29-1,SVGKDRGPVDEQF
TRBJ2-2,TRBV5-1,ASSLGLASTNTGELF
TRBJ2-7,TRBV27,ASKYAGASYEQY
TRBJ1-4,TRBV5-3,ARSWTPGTGSGKLF
TRBJ1-4,TRBV7-9,ASSFLATTIGEKLF
TRBJ2-1,TRBV4-2,ASSQDLLAYYNEQF
TRBJ2-7,TRBV7-2,ASSLAGAGGGEQY
TRBJ2-3,TRBV2,ASRLGLAESQY
TRBJ2-3,TRBV4-1,ASVPPTGADTQY
TRBJ1-2,TRBV7-2,ASSLSPGETYGYT
TRBJ1-1,TRBV7-2,ASSVGRRDTEAF
TRBJ1-2,TRBV11-2,ASSPDRNYGYT
TRBJ2-5,TRBV30,ACSHPGTALEETQY
TRBJ2-3,TRBV28,ASRFLFGNSTDTQY
TRBJ1-4,TRBV4-3,ASSVGWAGTANEKLF
TRBJ2-3,TRBV5-4,ASSRPGQGPDTQY
TRBJ1-5,TRBV30,AWSAPHTGRFNQPQH
TRBJ1-2,TRBV5-1,ASSLGTGGRGYT
TRBJ1-2,TRBV23-1,ASSQSKGRHYGYT